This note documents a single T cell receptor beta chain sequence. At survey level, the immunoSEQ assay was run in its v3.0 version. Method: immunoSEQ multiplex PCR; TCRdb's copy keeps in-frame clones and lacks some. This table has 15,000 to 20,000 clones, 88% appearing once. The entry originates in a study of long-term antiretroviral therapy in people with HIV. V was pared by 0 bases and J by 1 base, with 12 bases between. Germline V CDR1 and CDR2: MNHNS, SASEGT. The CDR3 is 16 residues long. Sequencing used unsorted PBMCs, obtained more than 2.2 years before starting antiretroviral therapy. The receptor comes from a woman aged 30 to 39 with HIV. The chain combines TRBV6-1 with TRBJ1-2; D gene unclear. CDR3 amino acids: CASSEAAAARNYGYTF. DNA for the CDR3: TGTGCCAGCAGTGAAGCCGCGGCAGCACGTAACTATGGCTACACCTTC.